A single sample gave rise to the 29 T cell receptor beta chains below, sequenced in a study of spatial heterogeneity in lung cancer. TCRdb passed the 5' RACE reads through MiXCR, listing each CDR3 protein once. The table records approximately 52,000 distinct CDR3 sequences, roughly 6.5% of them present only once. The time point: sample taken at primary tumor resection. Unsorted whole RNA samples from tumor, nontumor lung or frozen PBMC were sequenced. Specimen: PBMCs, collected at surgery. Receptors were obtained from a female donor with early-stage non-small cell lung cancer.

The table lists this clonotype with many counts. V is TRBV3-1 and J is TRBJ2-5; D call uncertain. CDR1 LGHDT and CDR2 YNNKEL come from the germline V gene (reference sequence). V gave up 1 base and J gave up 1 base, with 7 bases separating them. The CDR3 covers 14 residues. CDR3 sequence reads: CASSQVSGQETQYF. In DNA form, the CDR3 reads TGTGCCAGCAGCCAAGTATCAGGCCAAGAGACCCAGTACTTC.

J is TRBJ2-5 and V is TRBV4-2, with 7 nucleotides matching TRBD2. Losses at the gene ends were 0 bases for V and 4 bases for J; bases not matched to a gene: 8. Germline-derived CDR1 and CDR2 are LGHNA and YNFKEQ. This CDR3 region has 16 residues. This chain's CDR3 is CASSQDQRGGGETQYF. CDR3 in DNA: TGTGCCAGCAGCCAAGACCAGCGGGGAGGAGGAGAGACCCAGTACTTC.

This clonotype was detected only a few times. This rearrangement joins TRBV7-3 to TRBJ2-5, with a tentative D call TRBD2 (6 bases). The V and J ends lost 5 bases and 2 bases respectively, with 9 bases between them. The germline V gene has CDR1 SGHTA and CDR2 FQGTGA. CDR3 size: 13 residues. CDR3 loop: CASSRGVQETQYF. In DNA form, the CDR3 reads TGTGCCAGCAGCCGCGGGGTACAAGAGACCCAGTACTTC. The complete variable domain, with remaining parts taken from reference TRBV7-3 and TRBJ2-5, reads GAGVSQTPSNKVTEKGKYVELRCDPISGHTALYWYRQSLGQGPEFLIYFQGTGAADDSGLPNDRFFAVRPEGSVSTLKIQRTERGDSAVYLCASSRGVQETQYFGPGTRLLVL.

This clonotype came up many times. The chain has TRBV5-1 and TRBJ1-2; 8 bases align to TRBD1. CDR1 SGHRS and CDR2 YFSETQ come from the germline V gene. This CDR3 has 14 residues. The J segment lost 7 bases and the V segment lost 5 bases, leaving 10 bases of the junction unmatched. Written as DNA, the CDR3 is TGCGCCAGCAGTTATGATCCCGGGACAGGTGGCTACACCTTC. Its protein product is CASSYDPGTGGYTF.

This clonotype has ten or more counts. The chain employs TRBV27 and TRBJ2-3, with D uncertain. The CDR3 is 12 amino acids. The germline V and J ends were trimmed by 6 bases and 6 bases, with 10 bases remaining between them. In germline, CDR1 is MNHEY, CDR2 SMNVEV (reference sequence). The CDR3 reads CASRGQDDTQYF. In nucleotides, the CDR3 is TGTGCCAGCAGAGGCCAGGACGATACGCAGTATTTT.

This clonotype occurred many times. The CDR3 reads CSVAGTAGGSLYEQYF. The DNA for the CDR3 is TGCAGCGTTGCCGGGACAGCGGGGGGATCCCTCTACGAGCAGTACTTC. The chain joins TRBV29-1 to TRBJ2-7; 9 nucleotides match TRBD2. Germline CDR1 reads SQVTM; CDR2 reads ANQGSEA. V was clipped by 4 bases and J by 3 bases; unmatched bases: 13. The CDR3 is 16 amino acids.

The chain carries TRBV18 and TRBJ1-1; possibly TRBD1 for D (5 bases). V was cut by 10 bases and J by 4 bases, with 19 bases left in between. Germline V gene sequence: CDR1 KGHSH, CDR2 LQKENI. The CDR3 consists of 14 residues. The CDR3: CATLPGRILTEAFF. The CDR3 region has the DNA TGTGCCACCCTGCCGGGGCGGATCCTCACTGAAGCTTTCTTT.

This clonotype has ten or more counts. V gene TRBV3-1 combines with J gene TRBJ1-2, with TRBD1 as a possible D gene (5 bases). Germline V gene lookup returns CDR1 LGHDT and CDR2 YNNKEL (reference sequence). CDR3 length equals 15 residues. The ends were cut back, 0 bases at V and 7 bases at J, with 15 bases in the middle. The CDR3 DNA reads TGTGCCAGCAGCCAAGAGTGGAGGGAGGGACGTGGCTACACCTTC. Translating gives CASSQEWREGRGYTF.

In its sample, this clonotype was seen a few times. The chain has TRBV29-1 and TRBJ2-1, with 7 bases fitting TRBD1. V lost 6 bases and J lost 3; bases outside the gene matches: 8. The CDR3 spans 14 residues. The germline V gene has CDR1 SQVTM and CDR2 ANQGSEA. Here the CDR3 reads CSVDDRVGYNEQFF. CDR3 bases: TGCAGCGTCGATGACAGGGTGGGCTACAATGAGCAGTTCTTC.

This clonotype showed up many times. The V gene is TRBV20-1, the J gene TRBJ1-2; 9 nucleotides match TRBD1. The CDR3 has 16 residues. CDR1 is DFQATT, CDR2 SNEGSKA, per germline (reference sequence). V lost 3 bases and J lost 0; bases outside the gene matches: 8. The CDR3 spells CSASLGQGSTNYGYTF. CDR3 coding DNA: TGCAGTGCTAGCTTGGGACAGGGCTCCACTAACTATGGCTACACCTTC.

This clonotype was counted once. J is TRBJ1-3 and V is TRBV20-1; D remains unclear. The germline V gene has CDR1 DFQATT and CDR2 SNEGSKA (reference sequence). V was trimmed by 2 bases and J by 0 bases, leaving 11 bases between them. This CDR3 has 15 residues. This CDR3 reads CSARQPLSSGNTIYF. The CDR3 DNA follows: TGCAGTGCTAGACAGCCACTCAGCTCTGGAAACACCATATATTTT.

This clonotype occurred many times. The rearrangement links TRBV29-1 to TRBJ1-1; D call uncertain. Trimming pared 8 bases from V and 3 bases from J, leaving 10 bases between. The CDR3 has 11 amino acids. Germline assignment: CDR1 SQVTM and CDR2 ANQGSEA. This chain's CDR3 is CSSRSHTEAFF. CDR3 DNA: TGCAGCTCTCGATCCCACACTGAAGCTTTCTTT.

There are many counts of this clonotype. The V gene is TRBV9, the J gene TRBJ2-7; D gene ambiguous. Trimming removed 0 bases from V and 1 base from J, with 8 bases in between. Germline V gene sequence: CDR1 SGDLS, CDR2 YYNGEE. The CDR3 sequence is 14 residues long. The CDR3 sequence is CASSVALQSYEQYF. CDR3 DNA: TGTGCCAGCAGCGTAGCCCTACAGTCCTACGAGCAGTACTTC.

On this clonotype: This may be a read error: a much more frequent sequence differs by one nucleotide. The CDR3 loop reads CASSYSRIEQYF. The CDR3 nucleotides are TGTGCCAGCAGTTACTCCAGGATCGAGCAGTACTTC. This chain connects TRBV6-2 or TRBV6-3 to TRBJ2-7; D not certain. The CDR3 sequence is 12 residues long. V was clipped by 0 bases and J by 6 bases, with 6 bases between them. Per germline, CDR1 MNHEY and CDR2 SVGEGT.

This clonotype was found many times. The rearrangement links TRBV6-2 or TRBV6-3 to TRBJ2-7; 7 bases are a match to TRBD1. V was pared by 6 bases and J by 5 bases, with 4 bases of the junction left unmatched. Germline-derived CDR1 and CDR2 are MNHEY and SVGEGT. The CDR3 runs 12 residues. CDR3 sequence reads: CASSNRGHEQYF. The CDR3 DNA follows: TGTGCCAGCAGCAACAGGGGCCACGAGCAGTACTTC.

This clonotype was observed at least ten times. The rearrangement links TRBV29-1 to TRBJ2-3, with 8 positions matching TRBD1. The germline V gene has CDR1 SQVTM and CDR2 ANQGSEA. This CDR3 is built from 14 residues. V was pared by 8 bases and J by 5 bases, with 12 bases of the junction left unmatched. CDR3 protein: CSLGSGQAGDTQYF. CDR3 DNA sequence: TGCAGCCTCGGGTCGGGACAGGCTGGAGATACGCAGTATTTT.

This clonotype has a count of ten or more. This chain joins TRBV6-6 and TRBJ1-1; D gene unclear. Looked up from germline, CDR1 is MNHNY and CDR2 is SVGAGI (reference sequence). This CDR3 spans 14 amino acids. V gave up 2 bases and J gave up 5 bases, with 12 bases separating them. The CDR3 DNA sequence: TGTGCCAGCAGTTACACTGCCTGGGCGACTGAAGCTTTCTTT. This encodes CASSYTAWATEAFF.

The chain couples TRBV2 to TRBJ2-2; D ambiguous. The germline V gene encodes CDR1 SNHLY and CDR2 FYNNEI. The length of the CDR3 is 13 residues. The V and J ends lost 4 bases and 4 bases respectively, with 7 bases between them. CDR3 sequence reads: CASSGQRTGELFF. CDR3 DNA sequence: TGTGCCAGCAGTGGGCAGCGCACCGGGGAGCTGTTTTTT.

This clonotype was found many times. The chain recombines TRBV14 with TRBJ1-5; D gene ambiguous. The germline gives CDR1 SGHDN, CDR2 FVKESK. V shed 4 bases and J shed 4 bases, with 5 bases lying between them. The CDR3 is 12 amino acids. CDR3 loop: CASSLPNQPQHF. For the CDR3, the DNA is TGTGCCAGCAGCCTCCCTAATCAGCCCCAGCATTTT.

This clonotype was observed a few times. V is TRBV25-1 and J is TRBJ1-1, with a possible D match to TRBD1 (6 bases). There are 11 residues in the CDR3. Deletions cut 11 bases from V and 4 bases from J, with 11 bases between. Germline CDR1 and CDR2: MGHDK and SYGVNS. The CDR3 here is CASRGGTEAFF. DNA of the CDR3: TGTGCCTCCAGAGGGGGCACTGAAGCTTTCTTT.

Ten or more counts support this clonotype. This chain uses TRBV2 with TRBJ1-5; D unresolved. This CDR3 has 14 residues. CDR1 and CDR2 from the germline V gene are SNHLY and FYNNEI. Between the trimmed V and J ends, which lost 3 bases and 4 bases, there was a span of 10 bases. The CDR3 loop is CASSDRSENQPQHF. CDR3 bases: TGTGCCAGCAGTGATCGGTCGGAAAATCAGCCCCAGCATTTT.

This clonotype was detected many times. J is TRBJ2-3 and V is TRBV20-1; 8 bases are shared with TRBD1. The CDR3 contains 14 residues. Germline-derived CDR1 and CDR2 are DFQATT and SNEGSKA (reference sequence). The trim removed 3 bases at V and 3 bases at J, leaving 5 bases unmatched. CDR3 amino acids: CSASDRGKTDTQYF. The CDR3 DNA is TGCAGTGCTAGCGACAGGGGAAAAACAGATACGCAGTATTTT.

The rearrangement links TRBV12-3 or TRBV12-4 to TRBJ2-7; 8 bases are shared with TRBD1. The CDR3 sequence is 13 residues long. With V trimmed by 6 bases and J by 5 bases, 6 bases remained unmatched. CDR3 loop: CASRLDRVHEQYF. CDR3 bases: TGTGCCAGCAGGTTGGACAGGGTCCACGAGCAGTACTTC.

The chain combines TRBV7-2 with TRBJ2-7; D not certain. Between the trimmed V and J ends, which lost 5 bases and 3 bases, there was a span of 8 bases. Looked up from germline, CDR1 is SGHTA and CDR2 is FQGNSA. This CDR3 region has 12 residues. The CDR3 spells CASSRQLYEQYF. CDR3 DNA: TGTGCCAGCAGCAGACAACTCTACGAGCAGTACTTC.

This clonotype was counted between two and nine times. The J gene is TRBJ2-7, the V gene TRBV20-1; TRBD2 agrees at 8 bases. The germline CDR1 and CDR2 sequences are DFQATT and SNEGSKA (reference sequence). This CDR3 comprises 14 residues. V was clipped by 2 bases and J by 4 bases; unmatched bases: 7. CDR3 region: CSARPGGRMYEQYF. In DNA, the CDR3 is TGCAGTGCTAGACCGGGGGGGCGAATGTACGAGCAGTACTTC.

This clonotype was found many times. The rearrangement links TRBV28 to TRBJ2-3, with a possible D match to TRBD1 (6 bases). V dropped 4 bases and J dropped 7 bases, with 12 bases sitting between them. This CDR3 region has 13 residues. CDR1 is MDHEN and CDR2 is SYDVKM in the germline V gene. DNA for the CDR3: TGTGCCAGCAGTTACACAGGGTTTTATACGCAGTATTTT. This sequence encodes CASSYTGFYTQYF.

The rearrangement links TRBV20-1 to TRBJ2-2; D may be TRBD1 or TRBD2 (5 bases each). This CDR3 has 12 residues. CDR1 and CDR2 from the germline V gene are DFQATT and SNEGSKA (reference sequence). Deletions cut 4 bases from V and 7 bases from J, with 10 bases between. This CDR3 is CSAMGVVGELFF. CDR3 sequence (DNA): TGCAGTGCTATGGGGGTCGTCGGGGAGCTGTTTTTT.

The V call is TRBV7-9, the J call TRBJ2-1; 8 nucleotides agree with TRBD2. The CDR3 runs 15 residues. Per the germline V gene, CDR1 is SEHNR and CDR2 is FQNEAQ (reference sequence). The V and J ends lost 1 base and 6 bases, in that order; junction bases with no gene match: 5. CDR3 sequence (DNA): TGTGCCAGCAGCTTAGATGGGACTAGTTCCAATGAGCAGTTCTTC. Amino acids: CASSLDGTSSNEQFF.

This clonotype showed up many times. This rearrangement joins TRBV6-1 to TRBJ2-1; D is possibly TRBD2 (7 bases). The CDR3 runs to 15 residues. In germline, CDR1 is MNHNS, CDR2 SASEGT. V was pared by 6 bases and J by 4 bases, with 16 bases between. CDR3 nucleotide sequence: TGTGCCAGCAGGCTGGAGGGGGGGTCATACAATGAGCAGTTCTTC. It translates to CASRLEGGSYNEQFF.